A selection of T cell receptor beta chains follows, all from one sample in a study of T cell responses to AZD1222 COVID-19 vaccine. Method: immunoSEQ multiplex PCR; TCRdb's copy keeps in-frame clones and lacks some. The table has tens of thousands of clones, about 83% seen once. Here the sequenced sample was peripheral blood, taken 28 days after the second dose of the MenACWY control vaccine. These receptors all come from an adult who received the MenACWY meningococcal vaccine as a control. Both conserved end residues are part of each CDR3. The D gene is left open where the match is weak. Clone size is given for some rows only: seen once, a few or many times, or a class if the clone is expanded.

v_gene: TRBV5-1; j_gene: TRBJ2-1; d_gene: TRBD2; abundance: -; CDR3nt: TGCGCCAGCAGCCCTCGGACTAGCGGATACAATGAGCAGTTCTTC; CDR3aa: CASSPRTSGYNEQFF
v_gene: TRBV30; j_gene: TRBJ1-3; d_gene: TRBD1; abundance: -; CDR3nt: TGTGCCTGGAGTGTAAAGGGGGCGCGAGGAAACACCATATATTTT; CDR3aa: CAWSVKGARGNTIYF
v_gene: TRBV9; j_gene: TRBJ1-5; d_gene: -; abundance: -; CDR3nt: TGTGCCAGCAGCCCCCCGTGGGGGGCGGTCGTGCAGCCCCAGCATTTT; CDR3aa: CASSPPWGAVVQPQHF
v_gene: TRBV29-1; j_gene: TRBJ1-1; d_gene: -; abundance: few; CDR3nt: TGCAGCGTTGCCGATTCCGGGGGGCGCACTGAAGCTTTCTTT; CDR3aa: CSVADSGGRTEAFF
v_gene: TRBV30; j_gene: TRBJ1-4; d_gene: TRBD1; abundance: -; CDR3nt: TGTGCCTGTCCCGACAGGGGAGAAGAAAAACTGTTTTTT; CDR3aa: CACPDRGEEKLFF
v_gene: TRBV7-9; j_gene: TRBJ1-5; d_gene: TRBD1; abundance: -; CDR3nt: TGTGCCAGCAGCTTAGGAGGACAGGGGTATCAGCCCCAGCATTTT; CDR3aa: CASSLGGQGYQPQHF
v_gene: TRBV6-6; j_gene: TRBJ2-1; d_gene: TRBD1; abundance: -; CDR3nt: TGTGCCAGTGACTCAACCGAGGGGGCCCCCCACAATGAGCAGTTCTTC; CDR3aa: CASDSTEGAPHNEQFF
v_gene: TRBV2; j_gene: TRBJ2-7; d_gene: -; abundance: -; CDR3nt: TGTGCCAGCAGCCTCTGGGCGACAGCCGAGCAGTACTTC; CDR3aa: CASSLWATAEQYF
v_gene: TRBV2; j_gene: TRBJ1-3; d_gene: -; abundance: -; CDR3nt: TGTGCCAGCAGCGGCGGGCGTTCTGGAAACACCATATATTTT; CDR3aa: CASSGGRSGNTIYF
v_gene: TRBV7-2; j_gene: TRBJ2-2; d_gene: TRBD1; abundance: few; CDR3nt: TGTGCCAGCAGCTCGACAGGGAACGGGGAGCTGTTTTTT; CDR3aa: CASSSTGNGELFF
v_gene: TRBV13; j_gene: TRBJ1-3; d_gene: -; abundance: -; CDR3nt: TGTGCCAGCAGGGTCGGCTACTCTGGAAACACCATATATTTT; CDR3aa: CASRVGYSGNTIYF
v_gene: TRBV7-9; j_gene: TRBJ2-6; d_gene: -; abundance: -; CDR3nt: TGTGCCAGCAGCGCCACCTCTGGGGCCAACGTCCTGACTTTC; CDR3aa: CASSATSGANVLTF
v_gene: TRBV9; j_gene: TRBJ1-3; d_gene: TRBD1; abundance: -; CDR3nt: TGTGCCAGCAGCGTTTCAACAGGGGACAGAGGAAACACCATATATTTT; CDR3aa: CASSVSTGDRGNTIYF